This TCR beta chain was profiled in a study of beta chain features in type 1 diabetes. Investigators reverse transcribed all isolated RNA, so they sequenced expressed TCRB transcripts. The data were produced by immunoSEQ multiplex PCR, yet TCRdb's version contains in-frame clones alone and is incomplete. This table has 300,000 to 350,000 clones, approximately 8% appearing once. CDR1 is SGHDT, CDR2 YYEEEE, per germline. The length of the CDR3 is 13 residues. V was cut by 0 bases and J by 6 bases, with 6 bases left in between. Study-level findings and limits: Individuals with type 1 diabetes displayed fewer insertions and more deletions at VDJ junctions.

This clone was observed at least ten times. Antigen: not known. The sequencing input was central memory CD4+ T cells from blood. The V and J genes are TRBV5-6 and TRBJ1-4, with D hard to call. This receptor was obtained from a woman aged 18-30 years in good health. The CDR3 DNA reads as TGTGCCAGCAGCTTGGACGCGGATGAAAAACTGTTTTTT. Residues: CASSLDADEKLFF.